This TCR beta chain was sequenced in a study of blood T cells in healthy people across ages. The authors ran a second PCR of 7 to 11 cycles using a sample-barcoded 5' primer and a J-beta primer mix. TCRdb independently ran MiXCR on the 5' RACE reads; one entry per CDR3 protein. The table lists some 790,000 distinct CDR3 sequences, 29% of them singletons. This receptor was obtained from a woman older than 75 in good health. Sequencing used blood.

The CDR3 coding sequence is TGTGCCAGCAGCCAAGAGGAACAGGGGTATTCACCCCTCCACTTT. Translated: CASSQEEQGYSPLHF. The chain links TRBV3-1 to TRBJ1-6; 7 nucleotides align to TRBD1. The CDR3 is made up of 15 amino acids. Germline-derived CDR1 and CDR2 are LGHDT and YNNKEL (reference sequence). V was clipped by 0 bases and J by 8 bases; unmatched bases: 4.